This T cell receptor (beta chain) was profiled in a study of blood T cells in healthy people across ages. General study findings and limits: Per million T cells, TCR beta diversity dropped about linearly as age rose.

About this clonotype: Its specificity is unknown.

This CDR3 contains 17 residues. Looked up from germline, CDR1 is SGHTA and CDR2 is FQGNSA. The V gene lost 1 base and the J gene lost 2 bases, with 15 bases spanning the gap. Primers used in a second PCR of about 7 to 12 cycles were a sample-barcoded 5' primer and a J-beta primer mix. TCRdb re-derived calls from the 5' RACE reads in MiXCR, one entry per CDR3 protein. This repertoire shows about 2 million distinct CDR3 sequences, around 48% found once; its top ten account for approximately 2.1%. The draw of peripheral blood yielded approximately 11 milliliters from each donor. Each sample gave at least 7 million isolated PBMCs.

The receptor was isolated from a woman in her thirties or forties in good health. Sequencing was carried out using blood. This sequence joins TRBV7-2 and TRBJ1-5; D ambiguous. The CDR3: CASSLGFESPGNQPQHF. CDR3 coding DNA: TGTGCCAGCAGCTTAGGATTTGAGAGCCCAGGCAATCAGCCCCAGCATTTT.